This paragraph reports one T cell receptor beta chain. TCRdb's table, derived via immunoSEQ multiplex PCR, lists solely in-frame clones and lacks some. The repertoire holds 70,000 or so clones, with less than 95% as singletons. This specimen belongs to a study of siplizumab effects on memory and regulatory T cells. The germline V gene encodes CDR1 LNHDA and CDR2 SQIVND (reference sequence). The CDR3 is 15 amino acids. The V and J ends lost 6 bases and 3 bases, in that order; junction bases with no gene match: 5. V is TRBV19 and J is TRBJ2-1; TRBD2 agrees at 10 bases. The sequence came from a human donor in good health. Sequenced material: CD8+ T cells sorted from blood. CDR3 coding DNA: TGTGCCAGTAGGCCAGCGGGGGGGGGCTACAATGAGCAGTTCTTC. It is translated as CASRPAGGGYNEQFF.